The rows below give T cell receptor beta chains drawn from one sample of a study of blood T cell repertoires in COVID-19. Some clones are missing from TCRdb's copy, which holds only in-frame ones; the method was immunoSEQ multiplex PCR. Counted here are about 130,000 clones, 86% occurring once; the ten biggest clones make up around 2.5%. Sequenced input: PBMCs or T cells enriched from blood (not recorded which). These receptors all come from a woman between 45 and 65 years old who had recovered from COVID-19. CDR3s include the opening cysteine and the closing phenylalanine or tryptophan. A D gene is named only where the DNA matches it firmly. Expanded clones get a size class; other rows say once, few or many, or leave the size out.

V gene	J gene	D gene	clone size	CDR3 DNA	CDR3 protein
TRBV18	TRBJ2-7	TRBD1	.	TGTGCCAGCTCAACCGGGACAGGCTACGAGCAGTACTTC	CASSTGTGYEQYF
TRBV28	TRBJ2-1	.	.	TGTGCCAGCAGCCCGCGCCGACTTGTCCCCGGGAGCAATGAGCAGTTCTTC	CASSPRRLVPGSNEQFF
TRBV5-8	TRBJ2-7	.	.	TGTGCCAGCAGCGGCCGGCGGCGCCTCTACGAGCAGTACTTC	CASSGRRRLYEQYF
TRBV6-5	TRBJ1-4	.	.	TGTGCCAGCAGCCCCGACAGGTCTGATGAAAAACTGTTTTTT	CASSPDRSDEKLFF
TRBV6-6	TRBJ1-3	.	.	TGTGCCACAGGCGCGTCCTCTGGAAACACCATATATTTT	CATGASSGNTIYF
TRBV5-1	TRBJ1-1	.	.	TGCGCCAGCAGCCTCTTCGGCGGGGGAGGCACTGAAGCTTTCTTT	CASSLFGGGGTEAFF
TRBV13	TRBJ2-7	.	.	TGTGCCAGCAGCTTAGGTGCGGGCCCCAACGAGCAGTACTTC	CASSLGAGPNEQYF
TRBV5-1	TRBJ1-1	TRBD1	once	TGCGCCAGCAGCTCAGGGACAGTCGCTGAAGCTTTCTTT	CASSSGTVAEAFF
TRBV5-4	TRBJ1-6	.	.	TGTGCCAGCAGCCTCGGACACAGCTCCTATAATTCACCCCTCCACTTT	CASSLGHSSYNSPLHF
TRBV3-1/TRBV3-2	TRBJ1-2	.	few	TGTGCCAGCAGCCAAGCTAACAGGGATGGCTACACCTTC	CASSQANRDGYTF
TRBV19	TRBJ1-6	.	.	TGTGCCAGTAGTACGGAGAGCTCCTATAATTCACCCCTCCACTTT	CASSTESSYNSPLHF
TRBV29-1	TRBJ2-7	.	.	TGCAGCGTTGGTCGGGACTCCTACGAGCAGTACTTC	CSVGRDSYEQYF
TRBV14	TRBJ1-2	.	.	TGTGCCAGCAGCCCCTCTTTGGCAGGGAACTATGGCTACACCTTC	CASSPSLAGNYGYTF
TRBV7-9	TRBJ2-2	.	.	TGTGCCAGCAGCTTTGTACAGGGACACACCGGGGAGCTGTTTTTT	CASSFVQGHTGELFF
TRBV19	TRBJ1-4	.	.	TGTGCCAGTAGTCCCAGGACAGTATCGAATGAAAAACTGTTTTTT	CASSPRTVSNEKLFF
TRBV10-3	TRBJ1-5	TRBD1	.	TGTGCCATCAGTGACCAGGACAGGGCCCAAGGGTCCCAGCATTTT	CAISDQDRAQGSQHF
TRBV5-1	TRBJ2-5	TRBD1	.	TGCGCCAGCAGCTTGAGACAGGGGGCTTGGGAGACCCAGTACTTC	CASSLRQGAWETQYF
TRBV27	TRBJ1-5	.	.	TGTGCCAGCAGTTTGTTCAGGGGTCAGCCCCAGCATTTT	CASSLFRGQPQHF
TRBV21-1	TRBJ1-2	.	once	TGTGCCAGCAGCAGCAGGCCCTCGGGATCGGTCTATGGCTACACCTTC	CASSSRPSGSVYGYTF
TRBV5-6	TRBJ1-5	TRBD1	.	TGTGCCAGCAGCCTAACAGGGGGAGGACAGCCCCAGCATTTT	CASSLTGGGQPQHF
TRBV3-1/TRBV3-2	TRBJ2-7	.	.	TGTGCCAGCAGCCAAGAGGAGGGAAGCTCCTACGAGCAGTACTTC	CASSQEEGSSYEQYF
TRBV15	TRBJ2-1	TRBD2	.	TGTGCCACCAGCTCGTGGCTAGCGGGGGGCAGCTCCTACAATGAGCAGTTCTTC	CATSSWLAGGSSYNEQFF
TRBV5-1	TRBJ2-7	TRBD1	.	TGCGCCAGCAGCTTGGGGGACAGGGGGCAGTACTTC	CASSLGDRGQYF
TRBV7-2	TRBJ2-5	TRBD2	.	TGTGCCAGCAGCTCCGGACTAGCGGGGGGGCAAGAGACCCAGTACTTC	CASSSGLAGGQETQYF
TRBV4-2	TRBJ2-1	.	.	TGTGCCAGCAGCCAAGAGCCGGGTGGGGTGCGTCGGGCAGGGGAGCAGTTCTTC	CASSQEPGGVRRAGEQFF
TRBV27	TRBJ1-1	.	once	TGTGCCAGCAGTTTATCGACGGGATCGAACACTGAAGCTTTCTTT	CASSLSTGSNTEAFF
TRBV10-2	TRBJ1-5	TRBD1	.	TGCGCCAGCAGCGGACAGGGGGTCAATCAGCCCCAGCATTTT	CASSGQGVNQPQHF
TRBV6-5	TRBJ2-4	.	.	TGTGCCACCAGGGGGTCCGGAGGGTCCGGGAACATTCAGTACTTC	CATRGSGGSGNIQYF
TRBV19	TRBJ1-1	TRBD1	.	TGTGCCAGTAGGGACAGGGTGAACACTGAAGCTTTCTTT	CASRDRVNTEAFF
TRBV2	TRBJ1-2	.	.	TGTGCCAGCAGTGATGTAGGGTCGGGAACTAACTATGGCTACACCTTC	CASSDVGSGTNYGYTF
TRBV7-9	TRBJ1-5	.	once	TGTGCCAGCAGCCCGGCGGGCGGCAATCAGCCCCAGCATTTT	CASSPAGGNQPQHF
TRBV7-9	TRBJ1-2	.	few	TGTGCCAGCAGCCCCTATTGGGCAGACAGAAGCCATGGCTACACCTTC	CASSPYWADRSHGYTF
TRBV5-1	TRBJ2-2	.	few	TGCGCCAGCAGCCCGTTCGTCGGGGAGCTGTTTTTT	CASSPFVGELFF
TRBV5-1	TRBJ2-2	TRBD2	few	TGCGCCAGCCGGCTAGCGGGGGCCCTGAACACCGGGGAGCTGTTTTTT	CASRLAGALNTGELFF
TRBV2	TRBJ2-1	.	.	TGTGCCAGCAGAGACGGGGTGAAGTACAATGAGCAGTTCTTC	CASRDGVKYNEQFF